This record covers a single T cell receptor beta chain. Its antigen is as yet unknown. This entry comes from a study of Ad26.COV2.S vaccination and SARS-CoV-2 variants. Study overall: Donor allocation was to the COV1001 Ad26.COV2.S trial arm. Intramuscular Ad26.COV2.S doses were given once or twice, 56 days apart. Study-wide findings and caveats: Total T cell responses were possibly underestimated by TCR breadth and depth analyses.

TCRdb keeps only in-frame clones here, not all; method: immunoSEQ multiplex PCR. The sample contains about 350,000 clones, 70% to 90% of which appear only once. Documented treatment: roughly 19 received Ad26.COV2.S at low or high dose, single or two shots; 5 received placebo; per-sample allocation not given. Specimens were obtained on day 63 following the first vaccine or placebo injection. Adults aged 18-55 years in Boston included the donor. CDR1 and CDR2 (germline): MGHRA, YSYEKL. The CDR3 is 15 residues long. The ends lost 1 base at V and 4 bases at J; junction bases unmatched: 3. This specimen was peripheral blood, taken in a trial of Ad26.COV2.S vaccine versus placebo. The J gene is TRBJ2-2, the V gene TRBV4-1; 7 positions agree with TRBD1. The TCR originated in a person between 18 and 60 years old who received the Ad26.COV2.S COVID-19 vaccine or a placebo. The CDR3 DNA follows: TGCGCCAGCAGCCAAGCCGGGACAGCCACCGGGGAGCTGTTTTTT. Translation: CASSQAGTATGELFF.